The present T cell receptor (beta chain) was sequenced within a study of CD8 T cells in ankylosing spondylitis (dated by TCRdb to the late 2010s). Describing the broader study: To find TCR variants linked to disease, the study profiled T cell receptor beta repertoires in ankylosing spondylitis patients and healthy donors. In total, the full study cohort was made up of about 99 healthy donors and 20 to 25 ankylosing spondylitis patients. Peripheral blood was sampled, and synovial fluid was additionally collected from ankylosing spondylitis patients.

From its cysteine to its phenylalanine, the CDR3 spans 16 amino acids. The DNA shown is the 48-base CDR3, in frame from base 1. V gives up 5 bases and J gives up 3 bases, and the segment between their germline ends measures 18 bases. According to the germline V gene, CDR1 reads SGHTA and CDR2 reads FQGTGA. Findings and caveats that apply to the study as a whole: A TCR beta motif of about 8 highly homologous amino acid variants appeared characteristic of blood from ankylosing spondylitis patients. The disease-linked clones were reported to be significantly enriched in matched synovial fluid samples from ankylosing spondylitis patients. Some of the motif variants had been reported before in the synovial fluid and blood of reactive arthritis patients, a finding that suggests common disease-initiation mechanisms. The disease-linked clones showed a CD8+ phenotype and occurred at relatively low frequencies in peripheral blood.

Sequencing instrument: Illumina HiSeq 2500. Quantitative 5'-RACE with molecular barcodes was used to prepare TCR beta libraries. The authors processed their data as follows. A new computational method, built on a probabilistic model of VDJ rearrangement, was used to identify disease-linked TCR variants. In TCRdb, the public reads were trimmed at Q25 with fastp and aligned with MiXCR, with productive beta chains retained. Each entry merges the rows of one CDR3 protein and shows their most common DNA and genes. The V and J calls here are based on TCRdb, not the publication. In all, the sample holds about 220,000 distinct CDR3 sequences, and roughly 25% of those were seen once. The ten largest clones capture about 6.9% of the sample. This clonotype was picked up many times. Its binding antigen is unknown. Base qualities are missing; no much larger clone stands one base away.

This receptor was identified in a male donor with ankylosing spondylitis or in good health (not recorded which). The sequencing sample was made of blood, either unsorted or a sorted T cell fraction (not recorded which). This receptor chain uses TRBV7-3 and TRBJ2-3; a tentative D call is TRBD2 (7 bases match). The CDR3 amino acid sequence is: CASSPGGARETDTQYF. In nucleotide form, the sequence is TGTGCCAGCAGCCCGGGGGGCGCCCGGGAAACAGATACGCAGTATTTT.